A selection of T cell receptor beta chains follows, all from one sample in a study of CD8 T cells in ankylosing spondylitis. MiXCR, applied by TCRdb to the 5' RACE reads, yields one record per CDR3 protein. The sample includes about 450,000 distinct CDR3 sequences, 25% to 30% seen only once; the top ten take about 1%. Sequences were obtained from blood, either unsorted or a sorted T cell fraction (not recorded which). The source of these receptors is a male donor with ankylosing spondylitis. Both conserved end residues are part of each CDR3. A D gene is named only where the DNA matches it firmly. Clone size, where shown, is once, few, many, or a class for clones that have expanded.

D gene	clone size	V gene	J gene	CDR3 protein	CDR3 DNA
NA	NA	TRBV19	TRBJ2-1	CASSITGDTFREQFF	TGTGCCAGTAGTATAACGGGGGACACTTTTAGAGAGCAGTTCTTC
NA	few	TRBV2	TRBJ1-2	CASRRGRYGYTF	TGTGCCTCGAGGAGGGGGAGGTATGGCTACACCTTC
NA	few	TRBV12-3/TRBV12-4	TRBJ1-1	CASILGGANTEAFF	TGTGCCAGCATCCTGGGGGGGGCGAACACTGAAGCTTTCTTT
TRBD1	NA	TRBV7-9	TRBJ2-7	CASSWGQKYYEQYF	TGTGCCAGCAGCTGGGGACAGAAGTACTACGAGCAGTACTTC
NA	few	TRBV10-3	TRBJ1-2	CAISEPPGSHYGYTF	TGTGCCATCAGTGAGCCGCCAGGGTCCCACTATGGCTACACCTTC
NA	NA	TRBV5-1	TRBJ2-3	CATRKRGATDTQYF	TGCGCCACTCGGAAGCGAGGGGCCACAGATACGCAGTATTTT
NA	NA	TRBV29-1	TRBJ1-1	CSVEGQGPTGAFF	TGCAGCGTTGAAGGCCAGGGCCCTACCGGAGCTTTCTTT
NA	few	TRBV20-1	TRBJ1-2	CSASRGAKGENGYTF	TGCAGTGCTAGCCGCGGGGCAAAAGGGGAGAATGGCTACACCTTC
TRBD2	few	TRBV5-1	TRBJ2-5	CASSPLRGKETQYF	TGCGCCAGCAGCCCTTTGCGGGGGAAAGAGACCCAGTACTTC
NA	NA	TRBV9	TRBJ1-3	CASSVAEGSFSGNTIYF	TGTGCCAGCAGCGTAGCTGAGGGCAGCTTCTCTGGAAACACCATATATTTT